A single sample is the source of the 9 T cell receptor beta chains below, sequenced in a study of T cells expressing NK-cell markers. From the 5' RACE reads, TCRdb lists one entry per CDR3 protein and no DNA. The specimen's table records about 460,000 distinct CDR3 sequences. Sequences were obtained from blood T cells: a sorted CD56 or NKG2C T cell subset, CD4+ or CD8+ T cells, or bulk PBMC T cells (not recorded which). These receptors came from a woman aged 50 to 60 in good health.

The rearrangement uses TRBV7-9 and TRBJ2-3; the D call of TRBD2 rests on TCRdb alone, since no DNA is present to check it. CDR3 size: 18 residues. Germline-derived CDR1 and CDR2 are SEHNR and FQNEAQ (reference sequence). CDR3 amino acids: CASSQTSGRTTSTDTQYF.

V gene TRBV7-9 combines with J gene TRBJ2-7. Germline lookup yields CDR1 SEHNR and CDR2 FQNEAQ (reference sequence). This CDR3 has 14 amino acids. The CDR3: CASSLITKMGEQYF.

The CDR3 protein is CASSLRRGEDNEQFF. The chain uses TRBV7-7 and TRBJ2-1; TCRdb's D call, TRBD1, is unchecked because there is no DNA. CDR1 is SSHAT, CDR2 FNYEAQ, per germline (reference sequence). This CDR3 contains 15 residues.

This chain links TRBV5-1 with TRBJ2-7; TCRdb outputs TRBD1, but without DNA this stays unchecked. Germline V lookup: CDR1 SGHRS, CDR2 YFSETQ. This CDR3 is 13 amino acids long. The CDR3 sequence: CASSMVSRLEQYF.

The CDR3: CASSLTGTLGGEQYF. The chain recombines TRBV6-2 or TRBV6-3 with TRBJ2-7; TCRdb's D call, TRBD1, is unchecked because there is no DNA. There are 15 residues in the CDR3. Looked up from germline, CDR1 is MNHEY and CDR2 is SVGEGT.

The chain combines TRBV20-1 with TRBJ2-7; TCRdb designates TRBD1, a call that cannot be tested without DNA. The CDR3 loop spans 13 amino acids. Germline loops: CDR1 DFQATT, CDR2 SNEGSKA (reference sequence). This CDR3 reads CSALLGAPREQYF.

The gene calls are TRBV5-1 and TRBJ2-1; with no DNA, the TCRdb D assignment of TRBD2 cannot be verified. The V gene's germline CDR1 is SGHRS and CDR2 YFSETQ. This CDR3 spans 13 amino acids. CDR3 residues: CASSYSGENEQFF.

The chain combines TRBV10-3 with TRBJ2-3; the TCRdb D gene call, TRBD1, has no DNA to confirm it. Germline lookup yields CDR1 ENHRY and CDR2 SYGVKD. The CDR3 loop spans 13 amino acids. CDR3 loop: CAISPIPWDTQYF.

V usage is TRBV6-6 and J usage is TRBJ2-2; TCRdb gives TRBD1 as the D gene, but with no DNA this cannot be confirmed. The CDR3 has 14 amino acids. The germline V gene encodes CDR1 MNHNY and CDR2 SVGAGI (reference sequence). This CDR3 reads CASSGTGFAGELFF.